The T cell receptor (beta chain) under discussion was sequenced for a study of blood T cell repertoires in COVID-19. Study summary: The origin of the acute and convalescent COVID-19 samples was the United States, Italy and Spain.

Per the original methods: Reference gene primer amplification gave estimated nucleated cell counts. Repertoires were generated with immunoSEQ multiplex PCR, while TCRdb's copy carries only in-frame clones and drops some. V, J and clone size are those of that table, while D and trimming were read from the DNA. The sample includes a few hundred thousand clones, 88% of them seen just once. This CDR3 comprises 12 residues. The V gene's germline CDR1 is MNHEY and CDR2 SVGAGI. V lost 11 bases to trimming and J lost 3 bases, with 13 bases between them. The source of this sequence is a woman aged 18-29 years who had recovered from COVID-19. The chain is built from TRBV6-5 and TRBJ1-1, with D perhaps matching TRBD1 (5 bases). The sequenced sample consisted of PBMCs or T cells enriched from blood (not recorded which). CDR3 amino acids: CAGGDSHTEAFF. In DNA form, the CDR3 reads TGTGCCGGTGGGGACTCACACACTGAAGCTTTCTTT.